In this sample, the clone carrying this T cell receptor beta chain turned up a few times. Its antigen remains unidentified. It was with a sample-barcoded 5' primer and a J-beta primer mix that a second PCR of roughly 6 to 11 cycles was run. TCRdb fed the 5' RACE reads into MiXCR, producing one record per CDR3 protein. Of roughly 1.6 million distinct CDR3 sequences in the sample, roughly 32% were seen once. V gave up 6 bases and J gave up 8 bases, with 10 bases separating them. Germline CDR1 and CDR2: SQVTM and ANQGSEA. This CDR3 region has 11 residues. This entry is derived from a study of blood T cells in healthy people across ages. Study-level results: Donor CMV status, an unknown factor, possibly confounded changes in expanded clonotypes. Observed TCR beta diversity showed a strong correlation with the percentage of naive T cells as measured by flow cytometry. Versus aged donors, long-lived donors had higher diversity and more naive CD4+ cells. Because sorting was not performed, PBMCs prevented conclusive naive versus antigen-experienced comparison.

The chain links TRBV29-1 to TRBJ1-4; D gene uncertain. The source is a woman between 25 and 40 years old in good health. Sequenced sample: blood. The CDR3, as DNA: TGCAGCGTGCCACTAGGGGAAAAACTGTTTTTT. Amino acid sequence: CSVPLGEKLFF.